The T cell receptor (beta chain) described here comes from a study of T cell responses to AZD1222 COVID-19 vaccine. With respect to this clone: Its antigen is unknown.

Using immunoSEQ multiplex PCR, the repertoire was profiled, and TCRdb retains in-frame clones only, with some absent. The data show some 92,000 clones, with roughly nine tenths seen just once and about 7.5% held by the top ten. The V and J ends lost 5 bases and 0 bases respectively, with 13 bases between them. Germline values: CDR1 SGHTA, CDR2 FQGTGA. The CDR3 consists of 16 residues. Study-level results: Researchers report vaccine-associated CD4 TCRs spanning spike, with dominance at 160-218 and 743-854. Increased Spike-specific TCR breadth and depth were observed after two AZD1222 doses.

The chain has TRBV7-3 and TRBJ2-2; TRBD1 is a possible D gene (7 bases). This specimen was peripheral blood, taken on day 0 of AZD1222 vaccination. The source is an adult in good health. CDR3 residues: CASSPGGHANTGELFF. Here the CDR3 DNA reads TGTGCCAGCAGCCCAGGGGGGCACGCGAACACCGGGGAGCTGTTTTTT.